This T cell receptor beta chain derives from a study of T cell responses to AZD1222 COVID-19 vaccine. General observations from the study: Regions 160-218 and 743-854 dominated among vaccine-associated CD4 TCRs spanning spike. At study baseline, merely several AZD1222 recipients were seropositive.

This CDR3 region has 15 residues. Germline trimming cut 6 bases from V and 6 bases from J; bases unmatched to any gene: 9. CDR1 is LNHDA and CDR2 is SQIVND in the germline V gene (reference sequence). As to this clone: Its cognate antigen is unknown.

Assay: immunoSEQ multiplex PCR; the TCRdb copy retains only in-frame clones and omits some. The top ten clones hold 0.95% to 1.3% of a sample with some 180,000 clones, 85% to 95% of them seen once. This TCR derives from an adult who received the MenACWY meningococcal vaccine as a control. Sequencing used peripheral blood, obtained 28 days after the second dose of the MenACWY control vaccine. The chain employs TRBV19 and TRBJ1-5, with 9 bases that match TRBD1. In DNA form, the CDR3 reads TGTGCCAGTAGAACCGGGACAGGGTGGATTCAGCCCCAGCATTTT. Amino acids: CASRTGTGWIQPQHF.